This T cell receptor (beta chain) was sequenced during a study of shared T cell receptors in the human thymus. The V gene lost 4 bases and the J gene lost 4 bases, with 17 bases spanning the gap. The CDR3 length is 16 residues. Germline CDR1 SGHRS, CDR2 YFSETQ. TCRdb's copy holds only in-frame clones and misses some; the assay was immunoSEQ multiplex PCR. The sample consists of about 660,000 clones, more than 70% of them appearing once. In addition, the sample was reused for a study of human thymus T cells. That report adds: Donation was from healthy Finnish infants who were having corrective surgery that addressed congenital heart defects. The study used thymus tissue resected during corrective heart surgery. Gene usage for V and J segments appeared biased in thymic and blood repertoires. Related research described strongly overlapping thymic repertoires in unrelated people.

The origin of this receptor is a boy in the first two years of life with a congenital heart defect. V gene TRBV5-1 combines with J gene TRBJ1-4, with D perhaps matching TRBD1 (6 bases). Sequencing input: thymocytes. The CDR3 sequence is CASSAHYRVGNEKLFF. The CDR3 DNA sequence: TGCGCCAGCAGCGCCCACTACAGGGTGGGTAATGAAAAACTGTTTTTT.